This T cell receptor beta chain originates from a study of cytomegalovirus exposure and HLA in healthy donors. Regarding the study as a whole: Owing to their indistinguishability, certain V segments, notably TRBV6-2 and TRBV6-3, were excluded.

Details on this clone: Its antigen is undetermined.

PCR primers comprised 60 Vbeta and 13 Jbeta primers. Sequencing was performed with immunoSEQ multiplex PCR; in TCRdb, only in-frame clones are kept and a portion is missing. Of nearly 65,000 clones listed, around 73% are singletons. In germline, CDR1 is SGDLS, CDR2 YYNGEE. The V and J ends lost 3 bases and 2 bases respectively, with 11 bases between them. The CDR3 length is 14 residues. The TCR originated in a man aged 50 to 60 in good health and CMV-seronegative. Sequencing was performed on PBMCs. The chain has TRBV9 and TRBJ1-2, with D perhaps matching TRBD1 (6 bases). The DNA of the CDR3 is TGTGCCAGCAGCGGACTGCAGGGGAACTATGGCTACACCTTC. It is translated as CASSGLQGNYGYTF.